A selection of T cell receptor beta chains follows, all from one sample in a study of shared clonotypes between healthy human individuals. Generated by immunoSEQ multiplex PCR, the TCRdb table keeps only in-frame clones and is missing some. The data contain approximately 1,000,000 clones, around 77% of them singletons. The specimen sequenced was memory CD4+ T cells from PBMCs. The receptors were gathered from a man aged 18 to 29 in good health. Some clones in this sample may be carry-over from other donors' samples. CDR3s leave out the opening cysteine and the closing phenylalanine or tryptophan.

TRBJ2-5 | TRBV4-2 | ASSQGPGETQY
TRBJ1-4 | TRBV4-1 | ASSQPYRGTNEKLF
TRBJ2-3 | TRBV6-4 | ASGGGASTDTQY
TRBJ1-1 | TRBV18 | ASSPEQGRAEAF
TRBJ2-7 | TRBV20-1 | SAQESYEQY
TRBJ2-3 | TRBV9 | ASSVTERVGDTQY
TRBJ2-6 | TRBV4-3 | ASSQGIQTGVLT
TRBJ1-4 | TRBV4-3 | ASSQPGQGPGEKLF
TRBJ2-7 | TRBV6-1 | ASSRAGRTYEQY
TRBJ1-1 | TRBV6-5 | ASSYWAGEVVEAF
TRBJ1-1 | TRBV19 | ASSPARENTEAF
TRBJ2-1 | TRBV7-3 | ASSLKGGQLNEQF
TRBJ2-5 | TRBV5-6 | ASSLGAETQY
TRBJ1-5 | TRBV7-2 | ASSLVRTGSAQPQH
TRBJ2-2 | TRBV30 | AWSNGRDTGELF
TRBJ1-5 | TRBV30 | AWGTGDQPQH
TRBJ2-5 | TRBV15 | ATSTRQRHNQETQY
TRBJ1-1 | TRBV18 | ASSERTGANTEAF
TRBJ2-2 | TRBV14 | ASSQLRTGPQLGFSPGELF
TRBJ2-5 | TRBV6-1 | ASSEWRQETQY
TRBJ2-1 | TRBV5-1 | ASSRDLSSYNEQF
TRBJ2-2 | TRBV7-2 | ASSRITGGDGELF
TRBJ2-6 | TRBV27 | ASSFGGSSGANVLT
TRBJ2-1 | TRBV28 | ASSPRRTRDSDNEQF
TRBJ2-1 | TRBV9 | ASSVQAQTYNEQF
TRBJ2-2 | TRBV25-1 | ASSSISGRVNTGELF
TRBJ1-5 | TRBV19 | ASSLSGGNQPQH
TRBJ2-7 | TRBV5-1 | ASSLGVSYEQY
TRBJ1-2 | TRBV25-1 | ASSEELRYGYT
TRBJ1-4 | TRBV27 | ASSPNRATNEKLF
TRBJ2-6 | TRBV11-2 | ASSSSPSGANVLT
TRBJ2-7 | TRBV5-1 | ASSFRFGTFYEQY
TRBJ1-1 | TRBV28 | ASSLGGGRVTEAF
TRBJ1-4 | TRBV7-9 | ASTQSSPEKLF
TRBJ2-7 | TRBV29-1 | SVASGRVSEQY
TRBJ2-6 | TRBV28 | ASSPPRGSGANVLT
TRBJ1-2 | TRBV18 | ASSPGQGANYGYT
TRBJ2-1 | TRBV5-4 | ASSLLNNEQF
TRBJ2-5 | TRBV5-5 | ASSLFGEETQY
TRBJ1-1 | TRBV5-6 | ASSTQLGTEAF
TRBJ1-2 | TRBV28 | ASSLYRLYGYT
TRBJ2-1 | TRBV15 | ATRRTSGYLSTNEQF
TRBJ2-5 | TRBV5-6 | ASSLIQETQY
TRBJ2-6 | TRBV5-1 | ASSWGTSGANVLT
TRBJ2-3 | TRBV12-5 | ASGHPGTDTQY
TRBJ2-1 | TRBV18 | ASSPDISYNEQF
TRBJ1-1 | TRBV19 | ASSIAHRNTEAF
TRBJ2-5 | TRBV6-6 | ASKFRGGETQY
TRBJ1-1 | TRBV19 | ASRVTTAILNTEAF
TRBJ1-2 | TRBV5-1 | ASSPNPTVNYGYT
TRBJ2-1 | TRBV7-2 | ASRLGLAAYNEQF
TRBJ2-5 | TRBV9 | ASSPVGVPTQY
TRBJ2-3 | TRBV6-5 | ASSDSLQDTQY
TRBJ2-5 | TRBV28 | ASSSTGTGGLETQY
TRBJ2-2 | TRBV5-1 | ASSPGTSGRGANTGELF
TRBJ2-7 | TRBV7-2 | ASSVTGTGESYEQY